These 4 T cell receptor beta chains came from one sample sequenced in a study of spatial heterogeneity in lung cancer. Described time point: sample taken at primary tumor resection. The study sequenced unsorted whole RNA from tumor, nontumor lung or frozen PBMC. TCRdb itself ran the 5' RACE reads through MiXCR, one entry per CDR3 protein. The sample yields more than 80,000 distinct CDR3 sequences, over 9.5% seen once. The sequences come from PBMCs, collected at surgery. These receptors were taken from a male donor with early-stage non-small cell lung cancer.

The rearrangement joins TRBV29-1 to TRBJ1-1; D is uncertain. The V gene's germline CDR1 is SQVTM and CDR2 ANQGSEA. The CDR3 is made up of 11 amino acids. V was trimmed by 5 bases and J by 1 base, leaving 5 bases between them. The CDR3, as DNA: TGCAGCGTTTATCAGAACACTGAAGCTTTCTTT. Residues: CSVYQNTEAFF.

This clonotype appeared a few times. One end of the junction is discordant with germline, which a read error may explain. The chain links TRBV7-7 to TRBJ2-1; 9 nucleotides match TRBD1. CDR3 length: 16 residues. CDR1 and CDR2 (germline): SSHAT, FNYEAQ (reference sequence). CDR3 loop: CASSGRQGDTYNEQFF. CDR3 bases: TGTGCTAGCAGCGGAAGACAGGGGGATACCTACAATGAGCAGTTCTTC.

The sample holds a few counts of this clonotype. V is TRBV6-2 or TRBV6-3 and J is TRBJ2-1; tentatively, D is TRBD2 (6 bases). Trimming stripped 5 bases from V and 4 bases from J, with 18 bases between. CDR3 length: 16 residues. Germline loops: CDR1 MNHEY, CDR2 SVGEGT. The CDR3 is CASSRALSGRYNEQFF. The CDR3 DNA is TGTGCCAGCAGTAGGGCCCTGAGCGGGCGTTACAATGAGCAGTTCTTC.

J is TRBJ2-5 and V is TRBV20-1, with 11 bases fitting TRBD2. The CDR3 sequence is 17 residues long. The germline gives CDR1 DFQATT, CDR2 SNEGSKA (reference sequence). J lost 5 bases, V lost 3 bases, and 14 bases had no gene match. CDR3 region: CSARGTSGITWDETQYF. The CDR3 DNA sequence: TGCAGTGCTAGGGGGACTAGCGGAATAACCTGGGATGAGACCCAGTACTTC.